This record concerns one T cell receptor (beta chain) sequence. Its specificity is not known. From the 5' RACE reads, TCRdb called clonotypes with MiXCR, one entry per CDR3 protein. The sample records fewer than 650,000 distinct CDR3 sequences, roughly 6.6% being singletons. The sample originates from a study of identical twins. Notes on the study in general: Sequences that were beta out-of-frame showed weaker excess twin sharing. There is a chance that invariant MAIT and iNKT cells partially muddied zero-insertion analyses.

V gave up 8 bases and J gave up 9 bases; unmatched junction bases: 15. The germline V gene has CDR1 SQVTM and CDR2 ANQGSEA. The length of the CDR3 is 14 residues. This same sample was also part of a study on yellow fever vaccine responses in identical twins. Turning to that study: Twins' vaccine T cell responses reportedly seemed partly convergent and partly personalized.

This chain connects TRBV29-1 to TRBJ2-1, with 8 positions matching TRBD2. The sample was PBMCs. The receptor's source is a woman younger than 35 in good health. CDR3 protein: CSTTVGLGLGEQFF. DNA of the CDR3: TGCAGCACCACTGTGGGACTAGGTCTTGGTGAGCAGTTCTTC.